The T cell receptor (beta chain) under discussion was sequenced for a study of blood T cell repertoires in COVID-19 (TCRdb year 2020). About the full investigation: Collaborator samples came from the United States, Italy and Spain and covered acute and convalescent phases of COVID-19. HLA class I and class II types, where available, came from metadata supplied by the sample provider rather than from assay-based typing. The material from the prospective study consisted of cDNA or gDNA derived from T cells, B-cell-depleted T cells, or PBMCs. A de-identified subject ID, COVID-19 status, age in years and sex were almost always included in the sample metadata. Samples came from the ongoing ImmuneRACE study (first 160 participants) plus 1,254 subjects from 6 global collaborators. The dataset comprised deeply sampled blood TCRbeta repertoires from subjects exposed to, actively infected with, or recovered from COVID-19. The repertoires were released in a freely available public database meant as a resource for research on the immune response to SARS-CoV-2.

The immunoSEQ Assay, a bias-controlled multiplex PCR, was used to amplify TCRbeta CDR3 regions from genomic DNA. The original pipeline was this. Nucleated cell counts per sample were estimated from amplification of reference gene primers within the assay. Sequence reads were collapsed and filtered to measure the absolute abundance of every unique TCRbeta CDR3 rearrangement. For each sample, productive Simpson clonality was calculated by taking the square root of Simpson's diversity index across productive rearrangements. Not all clones reach the TCRdb copy of this immuneACCESS table, which keeps in-frame sequences only. Checked studies attribute under half of the gap to unresolved V genes and leave the rest unexplained. The V and J calls and clone size come from that table; D and trimming were worked out from the DNA. This sample lists tens of thousands of clones; about 91% were detected once. Around 4.3% of the sample is held by the ten biggest clonotypes.

Points the paper makes about the study in general: How much clinical and demographic metadata was included differed by source and by participant, and the metadata was provided uncurated.

With respect to this clone: It has no known antigen specificity. A junction boundary mismatches the germline segment, possibly from a read error.

The collaborating institutions used their own protocols to collect whole blood in K2EDTA tubes. Collaborator samples were shipped for TCRbeta analysis as frozen whole blood, isolated PBMCs, or DNA extracted from either sample type. CDR1 SNHLY and CDR2 FYNNEI were looked up in the germline V gene. Including cysteine and phenylalanine, the CDR3 has 16 amino acids. The read is trimmed to its CDR3 DNA, 48 bases read in frame from base 1. The sequence joins TRBV2 to TRBJ2-4; the D gene is possibly TRBD1, with 6 bases matching. The specimen sequenced was peripheral blood. The sequence came from a man aged 45-65 years with active COVID-19. The DNA sequence is as follows: TGTGCCAGCACTGAACAGGGAATAGGAGCCAAAAACATTCAGTACTTC. Its translation reads: CASTEQGIGAKNIQYF.